The entry below describes one T cell receptor beta chain. Its antigen is still unknown. At one end, the junction sequence differs from germline, possibly due to a read error. The CDR3 consists of 16 residues. CDR1 is DFQATT, CDR2 SNEGSKA, per germline (reference sequence). This specimen belongs to a study of T cells after yellow fever vaccination. A process of 5'RACE template switching, which added a universal primer site and UMIs, was used to make TCR cDNA. Each CDR3 protein is one row after TCRdb ran MiXCR on the 5' RACE reads. The repertoire has a few hundred thousand distinct CDR3 sequences, about 6% of them found once; the top ten carry about 15%. Whole-study results and caveats: Among all clonotypes, a small share was observed in both CD4 and CD8 compartments. Post-booster repertoires again held most primary-vaccination clones (approximately 96% CD4, about 88% CD8).

The sequence was collected from a man aged 25-45 years who received the YFV17D yellow fever vaccine. The source material was PBMCs, sampled 5 days after the yellow fever booster vaccination. The chain couples TRBV20-1 to TRBJ2-1; the D gene is possibly TRBD2 (6 bases). The CDR3 DNA sequence: TGCTGTGCTAGAGATTGGCGGGAATTCTCCTACAATGAGCAGTTCTTC. Translation gives CCARDWREFSYNEQFF.